A single sample is the source of the 24 T cell receptor beta chains below, sequenced in a study of T cell responses to AZD1222 COVID-19 vaccine. Sequencing used immunoSEQ multiplex PCR; TCRdb keeps in-frame clones, though not all of them. The sample lists more than 120,000 clones, roughly nine tenths occurring once. The starting material was peripheral blood, obtained 28 days after the second AZD1222 dose. All receptors derive from an adult who received the AZD1222 COVID-19 vaccine.

The chain joins TRBV11-3 to TRBJ2-3; D is ambiguous. V was clipped by 8 bases and J by 6 bases, with 6 bases between them. The CDR3 runs 10 residues. Germline-derived CDR1 and CDR2 are SGHNT and YENEEA. CDR3 sequence: CASPEDTQYF. The CDR3 region has the DNA TGTGCCAGCCCCGAGGATACGCAGTATTTT.

This clone was seen only a few times. This chain connects TRBV6-5 to TRBJ2-5, with 14 bases aligning to TRBD2. Trimming removed 8 bases from V and 4 bases from J; junction bases left unmatched: 3. The CDR3 has 14 residues. CDR1 MNHEY and CDR2 SVGAGI come from the germline V gene. The CDR3 bases are TGTGCCAGCGGAGGACTAGCGGGGGGAGAGACCCAGTACTTC. Its translation is CASGGLAGGETQYF.

This rearrangement joins TRBV7-2 to TRBJ2-2; TRBD1 matches 9 bases. Germline trimming cut 5 bases from V and 6 bases from J; bases unmatched to any gene: 10. CDR3 length: 16 amino acids. Germline lookup yields CDR1 SGHTA and CDR2 FQGNSA. The DNA for the CDR3 is TGTGCCAGCAGCACCCGACAGGGGGGTTTGCCCGGGGAGCTGTTTTTT. Its translation: CASSTRQGGLPGELFF.

This clone was counted once. The rearrangement links TRBV12-3 or TRBV12-4 to TRBJ2-3, with 9 bases aligning to TRBD1. There are 13 residues in the CDR3. The V segment lost 5 bases and the J segment 5 bases; nucleotides outside the gene matches: 2. The CDR3 coding sequence is TGTGCCAGCAGTCAGACAGGGGGAGATACGCAGTATTTT. Translating it yields CASSQTGGDTQYF.

The chain couples TRBV7-9 to TRBJ2-3; D may be TRBD2 (5 bases). This CDR3 contains 15 residues. Between the trimmed V and J ends, which lost 6 bases and 7 bases, there was a span of 20 bases. CDR1 is SEHNR and CDR2 is FQNEAQ in the germline V gene (reference sequence). The CDR3 sequence is CASRLGPRSGYTQYF. The CDR3 DNA reads TGTGCCAGCAGACTCGGGCCTCGGTCGGGATATACGCAGTATTTT.

V usage is TRBV5-6 and J usage is TRBJ1-3; D gene unclear. The CDR3 extends over 14 amino acids. CDR1 and CDR2 from the germline V gene are SGHDT and YYEEEE. V was cut by 2 bases and J by 0 bases, with 6 bases left in between. The CDR3 sequence is CASSFVSSGNTIYF. As DNA, the CDR3 is TGTGCCAGCAGCTTTGTGAGCTCTGGAAACACCATATATTTT.

In the case of this clone: Different DNA sequences within this sample yield the same CDR3. This chain connects TRBV12-3 or TRBV12-4 to TRBJ2-2; D is perhaps TRBD2 (5 bases). With 3 bases removed from V and 6 bases from J, the gap between germline ends came to 8 bases. The CDR3 is made up of 13 amino acids. The CDR3 region is CASSFGVPGELFF. The DNA for the CDR3 is TGTGCCAGCAGTTTCGGGGTGCCCGGGGAGCTGTTTTTT.

The J gene is TRBJ1-5, the V gene TRBV24-1; D remains ambiguous. The CDR3 covers 13 residues. The V and J ends lost 4 bases and 3 bases respectively, with 6 bases between them. Per germline, CDR1 KGHDR and CDR2 SFDVKD. The CDR3: CATSETTNQPQHF. The CDR3 DNA is TGTGCCACCAGTGAGACGACCAATCAGCCCCAGCATTTT.

The chain joins TRBV18 to TRBJ1-2, with D perhaps matching TRBD1 (5 bases). V lost 2 bases and J lost 2, with 15 bases in between. CDR3 length: 16 residues. Germline CDR1 KGHSH, CDR2 LQKENI. This CDR3 is CASSPGSRVGNYGYTF. In DNA form, the CDR3 reads TGTGCCAGCTCACCAGGAAGCAGGGTGGGCAACTATGGCTACACCTTC.

This sequence joins TRBV5-1 and TRBJ2-2; TRBD2 might be the D (5 bases). CDR3 length equals 16 residues. Trimming stripped 1 base from V and 1 base from J, with 11 bases between. Germline-derived CDR1 and CDR2 are SGHRS and YFSETQ. CDR3 sequence: CASSLQRVENTGELFF. The CDR3 nucleotides read TGCGCCAGCAGCTTGCAGAGGGTTGAGAACACCGGGGAGCTGTTTTTT. Full variable domain (rest looked up from reference TRBV5-1 and TRBJ2-2): KAGVTQTPRYLIKTRGQQVTLSCSPISGHRSVSWYQQTPGQGLQFLFEYFSETQRNKGNFPGRFSGRQFSNSRSEMNVSTLELGDSALYLCASSLQRVENTGELFFGEGSRLTVL.

V usage is TRBV7-2 and J usage is TRBJ1-5; TRBD1 aligns across 10 bases. CDR3 size: 18 residues. The germline V gene encodes CDR1 SGHTA and CDR2 FQGNSA. The trim removed 0 bases at V and 3 bases at J, leaving 8 bases unmatched. CDR3 amino acids: CASSLALRTGGTNQPQHF. The CDR3 nucleotides read TGTGCCAGCAGCTTAGCGCTTCGGACAGGGGGGACCAATCAGCCCCAGCATTTT.

The chain is built from TRBV9 and TRBJ2-1; the D gene could be TRBD1 or TRBD2 (5 bases each). The V end lost 6 bases, the J end lost 8 bases, and 21 bases lay between the germline ends. Germline-derived CDR1 and CDR2 are SGDLS and YYNGEE. There are 15 residues in the CDR3. The CDR3 protein is CASTPGQRVVDEQFF. The CDR3 DNA sequence: TGTGCCAGCACCCCGGGGCAGAGGGTCGTTGATGAGCAGTTCTTC.

The rearrangement links TRBV5-6 to TRBJ2-7, with D maybe TRBD1 (6 bases). The CDR3 has 13 amino acids. Between the trimmed V and J ends, which lost 0 bases and 3 bases, there was a span of 7 bases. Germline V CDR1 and CDR2: SGHDT, YYEEEE. The CDR3 spells CASSLGGLYEQYV. The CDR3 DNA reads TGTGCCAGCAGCTTGGGGGGGCTCTACGAGCAGTACGTC.

In this sample, this clone turned up a few times. This chain connects TRBV9 to TRBJ1-2; unclear D gene. Germline CDR1 is SGDLS and CDR2 is YYNGEE. The CDR3 covers 12 residues. Trimming pared 5 bases from V and 5 bases from J, leaving 10 bases between. CDR3 sequence: CASSAAGYGYTF. CDR3 bases: TGTGCCAGCAGTGCGGCAGGATATGGCTACACCTTC.

V gene TRBV7-9 combines with J gene TRBJ1-2; possible D gene TRBD1, 6 bases. The CDR3 totals 13 residues. Trimming took off 5 bases at V and 4 bases at J, with 11 bases between the two ends. From germline, CDR1 is SEHNR and CDR2 FQNEAQ (reference sequence). CDR3: CASSLGTPYGYTF. In DNA, the CDR3 is TGTGCCAGCAGCCTCGGGACACCCTATGGCTACACCTTC.

This chain links TRBV9 with TRBJ1-4; D unclear. V lost 0 bases and J 5 bases, leaving 11 bases between the germline ends. Germline CDR1 and CDR2: SGDLS and YYNGEE. The CDR3 runs 15 residues. This CDR3 is CASSVGSLQNEKLFF. CDR3 coding DNA: TGTGCCAGCAGCGTAGGGAGTCTGCAAAATGAAAAACTGTTTTTT.

The chain couples TRBV11-2 to TRBJ2-1, with 8 bases fitting TRBD1. The ends lost 4 bases at V and 9 bases at J; junction bases unmatched: 11. This CDR3 has 15 amino acids. Germline V gene lookup returns CDR1 SGHAT and CDR2 FQNNGV. The CDR3 DNA reads TGTGCCAGCAGCTCGAGACCCGGGACAGGAATTGAGCAGTTCTTC. It translates to CASSSRPGTGIEQFF.

The table lists this clone with a count of one. This chain links TRBV29-1 with TRBJ1-1; perhaps TRBD1 as D (5 bases). Germline V lookup: CDR1 SQVTM, CDR2 ANQGSEA. Trimming removed 3 bases at V and 8 bases at J, with 10 bases between. This CDR3 spans 11 amino acids. The CDR3 reads CSVERNREAFF. The CDR3 nucleotides read TGCAGCGTTGAGAGGAACAGGGAAGCTTTCTTT.

This chain uses TRBV2 with TRBJ1-5; D ambiguous. The CDR3 runs 10 residues. V shed 8 bases and J shed 6 bases, with 5 bases lying between them. From germline, CDR1 is SNHLY and CDR2 FYNNEI. This chain's CDR3 is CASGGQPQHF. CDR3 DNA sequence: TGTGCCAGCGGAGGTCAGCCCCAGCATTTT.

The chain has TRBV19 and TRBJ2-2; D may correspond to TRBD1 or TRBD2 (5 bases each). V shed 5 bases and J shed 0 bases, with 16 bases lying between them. Germline-derived CDR1 and CDR2 are LNHDA and SQIVND (reference sequence). The CDR3 is 17 amino acids. In nucleotides, the CDR3 is TGTGCCAGTAGTGACAGCGGTAGGAAACCGAACACCGGGGAGCTGTTTTTT. Its protein is CASSDSGRKPNTGELFF.

The rearrangement joins TRBV5-1 to TRBJ1-2; a possible D gene is TRBD1 (5 bases). Between the trimmed V and J ends, which lost 0 bases and 4 bases, there was a span of 13 bases. This CDR3 region has 15 residues. Germline CDR1 reads SGHRS; CDR2 reads YFSETQ. The DNA of the CDR3 is TGCGCCAGCAGCTTGGGGCAGGGTGGTAGCTATGGCTACACCTTC. This translates into CASSLGQGGSYGYTF.

In this sample, this clone turned up once. V and J are TRBV11-2 and TRBJ2-7, with TRBD2 as a possible D gene (6 bases). With 6 bases removed from V and 5 bases from J, the gap between germline ends came to 14 bases. The CDR3 is 13 residues long. Per germline, CDR1 SGHAT and CDR2 FQNNGV. The CDR3 spells CASRRVGRHEQYV. DNA of the CDR3: TGTGCCAGCAGGCGAGTCGGGAGACACGAGCAGTACGTC.

This clone was found once. The chain has TRBV18 and TRBJ2-5, with D hard to call. V was cut by 4 bases and J by 1 base, with 7 bases left in between. The CDR3 contains 13 residues. The germline gives CDR1 KGHSH, CDR2 LQKENI. DNA for the CDR3: TGTGCCAGCTCACAGCCAGCCCAAGAGACCCAGTACTTC. This encodes CASSQPAQETQYF.

The chain recombines TRBV7-2 with TRBJ1-3; 8 nucleotides match TRBD1. Germline CDR1 SGHTA, CDR2 FQGNSA. The CDR3 covers 16 residues. V shed 2 bases and J 6 bases; nucleotides not matched to a gene: 9. DNA for the CDR3: TGTGCCAGCAGCTTACACCGGACAGGGCAGGCAAACACCATATATTTT. It specifies CASSLHRTGQANTIYF.